The next 15 T cell receptor beta chains were all read from a single sample in a study of cytomegalovirus exposure and HLA in healthy donors. PCR was performed using 60 Vbeta and 13 Jbeta primers. This table comes from immunoSEQ multiplex PCR, and its TCRdb copy is limited to in-frame clones, with some not included. The table has about 140,000 clones, less than 85% seen once. Sequencing was carried out using PBMCs. These receptors all come from a woman aged 55-70 years in good health and CMV-seropositive.

This clone appeared once. This chain connects TRBV28 to TRBJ2-7; possibly TRBD2 for D (7 bases). CDR3 length equals 13 residues. V was clipped by 10 bases and J by 3 bases, with 16 bases between them. Germline CDR1 and CDR2: MDHEN and SYDVKM. The CDR3 region has the DNA TGTGCCACAAACCGGGGGGCGGGCTACGAGCAGTACTTC. This encodes CATNRGAGYEQYF. The variable domain in full, completed from reference TRBV28 and TRBJ2-7, reads DVKVTQSSRYLVKRTGEKVFLECVQDMDHENMFWYRQDPGLGLRLIYFSYDVKMKEKGDIPEGYSVSREKKERFSLILESASTNQTSMYLCATNRGAGYEQYFGPGTRLTVT.

The V call is TRBV6-6, the J call TRBJ2-2; 13 bases line up with TRBD2. Germline CDR1 reads MNHNY; CDR2 reads SVGAGI (reference sequence). Trimming took 7 bases from V and 5 from J; bases not matched to a gene: 4. The CDR3 has 15 amino acids. The CDR3 bases are TGTGCCAGCACCCGACTAGCGGGAGGTACCGGGGAGCTGTTTTTT. Translation gives CASTRLAGGTGELFF.

The table lists this clone with a count of one. The identical CDR3 is also encoded by other nucleotide sequences in the sample. This rearrangement joins TRBV27 to TRBJ1-1; 7 nucleotides line up with TRBD1. Germline-derived CDR1 and CDR2 are MNHEY and SMNVEV (reference sequence). This CDR3 contains 16 residues. The ends lost 0 bases at V and 4 bases at J; junction bases unmatched: 8. CDR3 nucleotide sequence: TGTGCCAGCAGTTTATCTATAGCGACAGGGCTCACTGAAGCTTTCTTT. Amino acid sequence: CASSLSIATGLTEAFF.

In this sample, this clone turned up a few times. This chain connects TRBV7-2 to TRBJ1-1, with 7 bases identical to TRBD1. This CDR3 has 12 amino acids. Germline V gene lookup returns CDR1 SGHTA and CDR2 FQGNSA. The trim removed 6 bases at V and 11 bases at J, leaving 9 bases unmatched. The CDR3 coding sequence is TGTGCCAGCAGTAAGGACAGGTACAAGGCTTTCTTT. Its translation is CASSKDRYKAFF.

V usage is TRBV29-1 and J usage is TRBJ2-5, with D possibly matching TRBD2 (6 bases). The V end was cut by 7 bases, the J end by 4 bases, with 16 bases between. CDR1 is SQVTM and CDR2 is ANQGSEA in the germline V gene. The CDR3 is 13 residues long. The CDR3 loop reads CSGKGGSRETQYF. CDR3 bases: TGCAGCGGAAAAGGAGGGAGTCGAGAGACCCAGTACTTC.

This clone showed up just a few times. The CDR3 region is CAWSALPPLLIPEAFF. The CDR3 DNA sequence: TGTGCCTGGAGTGCACTACCCCCCTTATTGATTCCTGAAGCTTTCTTT. The V and J genes are TRBV30 and TRBJ1-1, with D unclear. V was clipped by 1 base and J by 6 bases, with 21 bases between them. This CDR3 has 16 residues. CDR1 and CDR2 from the germline V gene are GTSNPN and SVGIG (reference sequence).

This sequence joins TRBV27 and TRBJ2-5, with D possibly being TRBD1 (6 bases). Trimming removed 5 bases at V and 6 bases at J, with 16 bases between. Germline loops: CDR1 MNHEY, CDR2 SMNVEV (reference sequence). This CDR3 is 14 amino acids long. The CDR3 spells CASSTYREMKTQYF. CDR3 sequence (DNA): TGTGCCAGCAGTACCTACAGGGAGATGAAGACCCAGTACTTC.

This chain joins TRBV28 and TRBJ1-1; no clear D. The CDR3 contains 15 residues. Germline lookup yields CDR1 MDHEN and CDR2 SYDVKM. V was shortened by 2 bases and J by 6 bases, with 16 bases between the two germline ends. The CDR3 sequence: CASSLAGPGVPEAFF. The CDR3 DNA is TGTGCCAGCAGTTTAGCGGGTCCGGGCGTCCCTGAAGCTTTCTTT.

This sequence joins TRBV28 and TRBJ2-1; 8 nucleotides agree with TRBD1. Trimming cost V 6 bases and J 5 bases; bases outside gene matches: 9. CDR1 MDHEN and CDR2 SYDVKM come from the germline V gene. This CDR3 contains 15 residues. CDR3 residues: CASRHRRTGNNEQFF. DNA for the CDR3: TGTGCCAGCAGACATCGGCGGACAGGGAACAATGAGCAGTTCTTC.

The chain uses TRBV9 and TRBJ2-5; 10 bases map to TRBD1. Germline CDR1 and CDR2: SGDLS and YYNGEE. With V trimmed by 0 bases and J by 4 bases, 3 bases remained unmatched. The CDR3 sequence is 15 residues long. The CDR3 nucleotides are TGTGCCAGCAGCGTAGGGACAGGGGGACCAGAGACCCAGTACTTC. Translating it yields CASSVGTGGPETQYF.

J is TRBJ2-5 and V is TRBV9, with D perhaps matching TRBD1 (7 bases). The CDR3 contains 15 residues. Germline V gives CDR1 SGDLS, CDR2 YYNGEE. With 4 bases removed from V and 5 bases from J, the gap between germline ends came to 18 bases. The CDR3 region is CASSPSGGGVETQYF. The DNA for the CDR3 is TGTGCCAGCAGCCCCAGCGGAGGGGGCGTGGAGACCCAGTACTTC.

V usage is TRBV9 and J usage is TRBJ2-3, with D possibly TRBD1 on 6 matching bases. Germline V CDR1 and CDR2: SGDLS, YYNGEE. This CDR3 comprises 15 residues. Trimming removed 4 bases at V and 3 bases at J, with 15 bases between. The CDR3 DNA follows: TGTGCCAGCAGCCCCTCAGGGGATCGGACAGATACGCAGTATTTT. Amino acid sequence: CASSPSGDRTDTQYF.

This chain joins TRBV4-1 and TRBJ2-7; D is possibly TRBD2 (6 bases). With 0 bases removed from V and 4 bases from J, the gap between germline ends came to 13 bases. The CDR3 consists of 15 residues. CDR1 and CDR2 from the germline V gene are MGHRA and YSYEKL. The CDR3 nucleotides are TGCGCCAGCAGCCAAGAATCGGGAGTAGTATACGAGCAGTACTTC. Amino acid sequence: CASSQESGVVYEQYF.

Remarks on this clone: A junction boundary mismatches the germline segment, possibly from a read error. Distinct nucleotide sequences in the sample also encode this CDR3. The chain combines TRBV5-1 with TRBJ1-2; 9 bases are shared with TRBD1. This CDR3 region has 14 residues. Germline loops: CDR1 SGHRS, CDR2 YFSETQ. CDR3 in amino acids: CASSLGQGSYGYTF. The CDR3 DNA reads as TGCGCCAGCAGTTTGGGACAGGGAAGCTATGGCTACACCTTC.

This clone occurred a few times. The chain couples TRBV18 to TRBJ1-5, with D possibly matching TRBD1 (5 bases). CDR3 length: 13 amino acids. CDR1 KGHSH and CDR2 LQKENI come from the germline V gene. V dropped 1 base and J dropped 5 bases, with 6 bases sitting between them. CDR3 bases: TGTGCCAGCTCACCACAACAGGATCAGCCCCAGCATTTT. It translates to CASSPQQDQPQHF.